This entry describes one T cell receptor (beta chain). The sample originates from a study of control samples from healthy donors and cancer patients. Measured with immunoSEQ multiplex PCR; TCRdb has only the in-frame clones, and not every one. The sample carries fewer than 85,000 clones, roughly 90% recorded once. This CDR3 contains 14 residues. Losses at the gene ends were 5 bases for V and 3 bases for J; bases not matched to a gene: 8. Germline V gene data show CDR1 as GTSNPN and CDR2 as SVGIG (reference sequence). This sequence was found in a man aged 50-60 years in good health. Material: blood. V gene TRBV30 combines with J gene TRBJ1-2; 8 bases line up with TRBD1. CDR3 sequence (DNA): TGTGCCTGGGGTTATACAGGGGGATACTATGGCTACACCTTC. This translates into CAWGYTGGYYGYTF.